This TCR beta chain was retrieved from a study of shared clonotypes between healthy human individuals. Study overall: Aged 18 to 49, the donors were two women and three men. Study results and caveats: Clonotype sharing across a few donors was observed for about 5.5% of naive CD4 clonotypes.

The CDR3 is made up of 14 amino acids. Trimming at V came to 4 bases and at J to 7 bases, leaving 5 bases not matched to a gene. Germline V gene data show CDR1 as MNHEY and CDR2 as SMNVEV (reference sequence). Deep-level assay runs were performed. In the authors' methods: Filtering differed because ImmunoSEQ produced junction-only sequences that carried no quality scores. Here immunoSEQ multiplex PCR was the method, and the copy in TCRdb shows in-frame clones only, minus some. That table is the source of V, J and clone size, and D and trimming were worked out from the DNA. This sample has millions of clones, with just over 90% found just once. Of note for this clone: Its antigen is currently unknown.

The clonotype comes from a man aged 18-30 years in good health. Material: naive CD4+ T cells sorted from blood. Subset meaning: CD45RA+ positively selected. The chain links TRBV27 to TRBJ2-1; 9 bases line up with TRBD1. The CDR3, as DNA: TGTGCCAGCAGTTCCCCCGGGACAGGGAATGAGCAGTTCTTC. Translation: CASSSPGTGNEQFF.